The 15 T cell receptor beta chains given below trace back to one sample, sequenced in a study of CD8 T cells in Susac syndrome. Reverse transcription of roughly 0.5 to 1 ug RNA was carried out with random hexamers. MiXCR was run by TCRdb on the immunoSEQ multiplex PCR reads, yielding one entry per CDR3 protein. The data show around 180,000 distinct CDR3 sequences, with 85% to 95% seen just once and 0.12% held by the top ten. The sample consisted of CD4+ T cells from PBMCs. The origin of the receptors is a human donor with Susac syndrome.

J is TRBJ2-3 and V is TRBV12-3 or TRBV12-4; TRBD2 might be the D (5 bases). The CDR3 is 13 amino acids. Trimming removed 6 bases from V and 5 bases from J, with 12 bases in between. In DNA form, the CDR3 reads TGTGCCAGCAGCCCCGGGGTTGGAGATACGCAGTATTTT. Its translation is CASSPGVGDTQYF.

This rearrangement joins TRBV5-1 to TRBJ2-1, with TRBD1 as a possible D gene (5 bases). V lost 0 bases and J lost 6, with 13 bases in between. The CDR3 is 15 amino acids. Germline V gene sequence: CDR1 SGHRS, CDR2 YFSETQ. CDR3 nucleotide sequence: TGCGCCAGCAGCTTGGCGCGTGACAGTGGCAATGAGCAGTTCTTC. It encodes CASSLARDSGNEQFF.

The rearrangement uses TRBV9 and TRBJ1-5, with TRBD1 matching over 8 bases. With 4 bases clipped from V and 10 bases from J, the junction kept 13 bases outside the gene matches. The CDR3 runs to 15 residues. Germline V CDR1 and CDR2: SGDLS, YYNGEE. The CDR3 spells CASSPTGDSAGPQHF. DNA of the CDR3: TGTGCCAGCAGCCCGACAGGGGATTCTGCGGGTCCCCAGCATTTT.

The chain joins TRBV3-1 to TRBJ2-1, with 9 positions matching TRBD2. Germline CDR1 LGHDT, CDR2 YNNKEL (reference sequence). This CDR3 is built from 11 residues. V shed 1 base and J 14 bases; nucleotides not matched to a gene: 0. CDR3 in amino acids: CASSQGTSEFF. CDR3 nucleotides: TGTGCCAGCAGCCAAGGGACTAGCGAGTTCTTC.

The genes are TRBV5-6 and TRBJ2-7, with unresolved D. V shed 1 base and J shed 5 bases, with 7 bases lying between them. The V gene's germline CDR1 is SGHDT and CDR2 YYEEEE. This CDR3 is built from 12 residues. CDR3 sequence reads: CASSLNRHEQYF. CDR3 sequence (DNA): TGTGCCAGCAGCTTGAATAGACACGAGCAGTACTTC.

V is TRBV14 and J is TRBJ2-3; 7 bases align to TRBD1. The junction had 2 bases not matched to a gene; V was cut back by 2 bases and J by 0 bases. The germline CDR1 and CDR2 sequences are SGHDN and FVKESK. There are 15 residues in the CDR3. DNA of the CDR3: TGTGCCAGCAGCCAACGGGACAGTAGCACAGATACGCAGTATTTT. Its protein product is CASSQRDSSTDTQYF.

This clonotype was seen once. This chain links TRBV7-9 with TRBJ2-5; D perhaps matches TRBD2 (5 bases). CDR3 size: 14 residues. Germline CDR1 reads SEHNR; CDR2 reads FQNEAQ (reference sequence). V shed 7 bases and J shed 2 bases, with 14 bases lying between them. The CDR3 DNA is TGTGCCAGCATGCGGGTGCTGACTCAAGAGACCCAGTACTTC. As protein: CASMRVLTQETQYF.

CDR3 DNA sequence: TGTGCCAGCAGCCTTGTAGGGCTCTCCTACGAGCAGTACTTC. Protein: CASSLVGLSYEQYF. The chain is built from TRBV3-1 and TRBJ2-7; D gene unclear. Trimming pared 4 bases from V and 0 bases from J, leaving 10 bases between. This CDR3 contains 14 residues. Germline-derived CDR1 and CDR2 are LGHDT and YNNKEL (reference sequence).

The chain combines TRBV12-2 with TRBJ1-1. TRBV12-2 corresponds to a pseudogene. CDR3 length: 15 residues. The CDR3 DNA follows: TGTGCAAGTCGCTCCCATGGACCCACGGGCACTGAAGCTTTCTTT. Protein sequence: CASRSHGPTGTEAFF.

This chain connects TRBV29-1 to TRBJ1-1; TRBD1 might be the D (6 bases). Trimming stripped 4 bases from V and 8 bases from J, with 14 bases between. The CDR3 has 12 residues. CDR1 is SQVTM, CDR2 ANQGSEA, per germline. The CDR3 loop is CSVGTVGGEAFF. Written as DNA, the CDR3 is TGCAGCGTTGGGACAGTAGGGGGGGAAGCTTTCTTT.

The gene calls are TRBV6-1 and TRBJ1-2, with D possibly TRBD1 on 5 matching bases. Germline V gene sequence: CDR1 MNHNS, CDR2 SASEGT. This CDR3 region has 12 residues. Trimming took off 7 bases at V and 8 bases at J, with 14 bases between the two ends. CDR3 DNA: TGTGCCAGCACCGGGACTGCGGGGGGCTACACCTTC. Translation: CASTGTAGGYTF.

The J gene is TRBJ2-5, the V gene TRBV9; 7 nucleotides match TRBD2. Trimming cost V 4 bases and J 4 bases; bases outside gene matches: 10. The CDR3 totals 15 residues. Per germline, CDR1 SGDLS and CDR2 YYNGEE. The CDR3 DNA reads as TGTGCCAGCAGCACCGGGACTAACTGGGGAGAGACCCAGTACTTC. Translation: CASSTGTNWGETQYF.

This clonotype was seen once. The chain combines TRBV12-3 or TRBV12-4 with TRBJ1-1, with TRBD1 as a possible D gene (5 bases). This CDR3 region has 14 residues. V lost 6 bases and J 1 base, leaving 12 bases between the germline ends. The CDR3 sequence: CASRLGTPNTEAFF. The CDR3 nucleotides read TGTGCCAGCAGACTCGGGACCCCGAACACTGAAGCTTTCTTT.

The V gene is TRBV14, the J gene TRBJ2-1, with TRBD1 matching 7 bases. Trimming removed 1 base from V and 5 bases from J; junction bases left unmatched: 5. Looked up from germline, CDR1 is SGHDN and CDR2 is FVKESK. The CDR3 runs to 15 residues. The CDR3 reads CASSQGGTVNNEQFF. CDR3 coding DNA: TGTGCCAGCAGCCAAGGTGGGACAGTGAACAATGAGCAGTTCTTC.

For the CDR3, the DNA is TGCGCCAGCAGTCCCGACCTCCATGGGACAGTTTTCCAAGAGACCCAGTACTTC. This encodes CASSPDLHGTVFQETQYF. V and J are TRBV4-3 and TRBJ2-5, with TRBD1 matching 7 bases. V was pared by 6 bases and J by 1 base, with 17 bases of the junction left unmatched. The V gene's germline CDR1 is LGHNA and CDR2 YSLEER. This CDR3 is 18 amino acids long.